The present TCR beta chain was sequenced within a study of T cell responses to AZD1222 COVID-19 vaccine. In germline, CDR1 is ENHRY, CDR2 SYGVKD. This CDR3 comprises 16 residues. The ends were cut back, 6 bases at V and 1 base at J, with 18 bases in the middle. Method: immunoSEQ multiplex PCR; TCRdb's copy keeps in-frame clones and lacks some. Counted here are over 65,000 clones, roughly 89% occurring once; the ten biggest clones make up about 5.7%. Notes on the study in general: The peak T cell response came first, and repertoires were sampled only after it.

With regard to this clone: Its antigen is undetermined.

The material sequenced was peripheral blood, taken 28 days after the second AZD1222 dose. This receptor was obtained from an adult who received the AZD1222 COVID-19 vaccine. V is TRBV10-3 and J is TRBJ1-1; no reliable D call. This CDR3 is CAISPETRIGNTEAFF. The CDR3 DNA sequence: TGTGCCATCAGCCCGGAAACCCGGATCGGGAACACTGAAGCTTTCTTT.